This is a list of T cell receptor beta chains from one sample in a study of OX40 agonist ivuxolimab in advanced cancers. Using immunoSEQ multiplex PCR, the repertoire was profiled, and TCRdb retains in-frame clones only, with some absent. This sample has tens of thousands of clones; over 80% occur once, and the top ten carry less than 0.85%. Specimen: CD4+ or CD8+ T cells sorted from blood, collected in a trial of the OX40 agonist ivuxolimab. All receptors derive from an adult with an advanced solid tumor such as melanoma, head and neck, liver or kidney cancer. CDR3s include the opening cysteine and the closing phenylalanine or tryptophan. D genes are given only for firm matches. The size entry is marked missing in some rows and otherwise reads once, few, many or a size class.

d_call: -; clone_size: -; cdr3_length: 15; j_call: TRBJ2-7; v_call: TRBV6-5; cdr3_aa: CASSPPRAGAYEQYF; cdr3_nt: TGTGCCAGCAGCCCCCCTCGGGCAGGGGCTTACGAGCAGTACTTC
d_call: -; clone_size: -; cdr3_length: 14; j_call: TRBJ1-3; v_call: TRBV6-9; cdr3_aa: CASSPLGPGNTIYF; cdr3_nt: TGTGCCAGCAGTCCCCTGGGTCCTGGAAACACCATATATTTT
d_call: -; clone_size: -; cdr3_length: 15; j_call: TRBJ1-5; v_call: TRBV2; cdr3_aa: CASSGLRTDGQPQHF; cdr3_nt: TGTGCCAGCAGTGGCCTCAGGACAGACGGTCAGCCCCAGCATTTT
d_call: -; clone_size: -; cdr3_length: 15; j_call: TRBJ2-2; v_call: TRBV6-6; cdr3_aa: CASSPGGGVPGELFF; cdr3_nt: TGTGCCAGCAGCCCCGGGGGAGGTGTACCCGGGGAGCTGTTTTTT
d_call: TRBD1; clone_size: -; cdr3_length: 15; j_call: TRBJ1-2; v_call: TRBV7-2; cdr3_aa: CASSFVQGAPYGYTF; cdr3_nt: TGTGCCAGCAGCTTTGTACAGGGGGCACCCTATGGCTACACCTTC
d_call: -; clone_size: -; cdr3_length: 15; j_call: TRBJ2-2; v_call: TRBV11-2; cdr3_aa: CASSFGGANTGELFF; cdr3_nt: TGTGCCAGCAGCTTCGGCGGGGCCAACACCGGGGAGCTGTTTTTT
d_call: TRBD1; clone_size: -; cdr3_length: 17; j_call: TRBJ2-2; v_call: TRBV7-9; cdr3_aa: CASSYTGTVTNTGELFF; cdr3_nt: TGTGCCAGCAGCTACACCGGGACAGTGACTAACACCGGGGAGCTGTTTTTT
d_call: TRBD1; clone_size: -; cdr3_length: 14; j_call: TRBJ1-6; v_call: TRBV30; cdr3_aa: CAWSQGQDNSPLHF; cdr3_nt: TGTGCCTGGTCACAGGGACAGGATAATTCACCCCTCCACTTT
d_call: -; clone_size: -; cdr3_length: 14; j_call: TRBJ2-7; v_call: TRBV6-1; cdr3_aa: CASSVTDLGYEQYF; cdr3_nt: TGTGCCAGCAGTGTAACGGACTTGGGTTACGAGCAGTACTTC
d_call: -; clone_size: -; cdr3_length: 15; j_call: TRBJ2-5; v_call: TRBV7-3; cdr3_aa: CASSLRQGKLETQYF; cdr3_nt: TGTGCCAGCAGCTTACGGCAGGGGAAATTAGAGACCCAGTACTTC
d_call: -; clone_size: -; cdr3_length: 13; j_call: TRBJ1-6; v_call: TRBV18; cdr3_aa: CASSSGKNSPLHF; cdr3_nt: TGTGCCAGCTCGTCAGGGAAAAATTCACCCCTCCACTTT
d_call: TRBD1; clone_size: -; cdr3_length: 16; j_call: TRBJ1-1; v_call: TRBV13; cdr3_aa: CASSLRTTGGNTEAFF; cdr3_nt: TGTGCCAGCAGCTTACGAACGACAGGGGGGAACACTGAAGCTTTCTTT
d_call: TRBD1; clone_size: -; cdr3_length: 15; j_call: TRBJ2-3; v_call: TRBV7-9; cdr3_aa: CASSPLTGITDTQYF; cdr3_nt: TGTGCCAGCAGCCCCCTGACAGGGATTACAGATACGCAGTATTTT
d_call: TRBD1; clone_size: few; cdr3_length: 15; j_call: TRBJ1-4; v_call: TRBV7-6; cdr3_aa: CASSLVSDRNEKLFF; cdr3_nt: TGTGCCAGCAGCTTAGTTTCGGACAGGAATGAAAAACTGTTTTTT
d_call: -; clone_size: -; cdr3_length: 16; j_call: TRBJ2-3; v_call: TRBV15; cdr3_aa: CATSRGTRGSTDTQYF; cdr3_nt: TGTGCCACCAGCAGAGGAACCAGGGGTAGCACAGATACGCAGTATTTT
d_call: -; clone_size: -; cdr3_length: 14; j_call: TRBJ2-3; v_call: TRBV5-1; cdr3_aa: CASSLGPITDTQYF; cdr3_nt: TGCGCCAGCAGCTTGGGTCCGATCACAGATACGCAGTATTTT
d_call: -; clone_size: -; cdr3_length: 13; j_call: TRBJ1-1; v_call: TRBV2; cdr3_aa: CASKTQGNTEAFF; cdr3_nt: TGTGCCAGCAAGACTCAGGGGAACACTGAAGCTTTCTTT
d_call: -; clone_size: -; cdr3_length: 15; j_call: TRBJ1-1; v_call: TRBV7-3; cdr3_aa: CASSLTRVPNTEAFF; cdr3_nt: TGTGCCAGCAGCTTAACCAGGGTTCCCAACACTGAAGCTTTCTTT
d_call: TRBD1; clone_size: -; cdr3_length: 15; j_call: TRBJ1-5; v_call: TRBV27; cdr3_aa: CASSSGTGGNQPQHF; cdr3_nt: TGTGCCAGCAGTTCCGGGACAGGCGGGAATCAGCCCCAGCATTTT
d_call: -; clone_size: -; cdr3_length: 16; j_call: TRBJ1-3; v_call: TRBV19; cdr3_aa: CASSSTGSSSGNTIYF; cdr3_nt: TGTGCCAGTAGTTCGACAGGCTCGAGCTCTGGAAACACCATATATTTT
d_call: -; clone_size: -; cdr3_length: 16; j_call: TRBJ2-2; v_call: TRBV5-1; cdr3_aa: CASSWRTAGDTGELFF; cdr3_nt: TGCGCCAGCAGCTGGCGGACGGCCGGGGATACCGGGGAGCTGTTTTTT
d_call: -; clone_size: -; cdr3_length: 15; j_call: TRBJ1-3; v_call: TRBV15; cdr3_aa: CATSRDLGSGNTIYF; cdr3_nt: TGTGCCACCAGCAGAGACTTGGGATCGGGAAACACCATATATTTT
d_call: -; clone_size: -; cdr3_length: 14; j_call: TRBJ2-7; v_call: TRBV30; cdr3_aa: CAWADGRYPYEQYF; cdr3_nt: TGTGCCTGGGCCGACGGACGTTACCCCTACGAGCAGTACTTC
d_call: -; clone_size: -; cdr3_length: 15; j_call: TRBJ2-1; v_call: TRBV7-3; cdr3_aa: CASSRGVGSYNEQFF; cdr3_nt: TGTGCCAGCAGCCGAGGGGTGGGCAGTTACAATGAGCAGTTCTTC
d_call: -; clone_size: -; cdr3_length: 16; j_call: TRBJ2-2; v_call: TRBV7-8; cdr3_aa: CASSEPGSRHTGELFF; cdr3_nt: TGTGCCAGCAGCGAACCGGGAAGTCGACACACCGGGGAGCTGTTTTTT
d_call: -; clone_size: -; cdr3_length: 15; j_call: TRBJ1-1; v_call: TRBV6-4; cdr3_aa: CASREGETLNTEAFF; cdr3_nt: TGTGCCAGCAGGGAGGGGGAGACCTTGAACACTGAAGCTTTCTTT
d_call: -; clone_size: -; cdr3_length: 14; j_call: TRBJ2-2; v_call: TRBV5-5; cdr3_aa: CASSFTGRAGELFF; cdr3_nt: TGTGCCAGCAGCTTCACCGGTCGAGCTGGGGAGCTGTTTTTT
d_call: TRBD1; clone_size: -; cdr3_length: 15; j_call: TRBJ1-5; v_call: TRBV6-1; cdr3_aa: CASSENTGGNQPQHF; cdr3_nt: TGTGCCAGCAGTGAAAATACAGGGGGCAATCAGCCCCAGCATTTT
d_call: -; clone_size: -; cdr3_length: 12; j_call: TRBJ1-4; v_call: TRBV29-1; cdr3_aa: CSVEDSNEKLFF; cdr3_nt: TGCAGCGTTGAAGATTCCAATGAAAAACTGTTTTTT
d_call: -; clone_size: -; cdr3_length: 13; j_call: TRBJ1-1; v_call: TRBV7-9; cdr3_aa: CASSLKWNTEAFF; cdr3_nt: TGTGCCAGCAGTTTGAAGTGGAACACTGAAGCTTTCTTT
d_call: TRBD2; clone_size: -; cdr3_length: 15; j_call: TRBJ2-5; v_call: TRBV18; cdr3_aa: CASSPLAGEGETQYF; cdr3_nt: TGTGCCAGCTCACCATTAGCGGGAGAGGGGGAGACCCAGTACTTC
d_call: TRBD2; clone_size: -; cdr3_length: 18; j_call: TRBJ2-7; v_call: TRBV28; cdr3_aa: CASSFSPTSGKFDLGQYF; cdr3_nt: TGTGCCAGCAGTTTTTCCCCGACTAGCGGGAAATTCGATCTAGGGCAGTACTTC
d_call: TRBD2; clone_size: -; cdr3_length: 16; j_call: TRBJ2-3; v_call: TRBV5-4; cdr3_aa: CASSSGTSGGTDTQYF; cdr3_nt: TGTGCCAGCAGCTCCGGGACTAGCGGGGGCACAGATACGCAGTATTTT
d_call: TRBD2; clone_size: -; cdr3_length: 16; j_call: TRBJ2-3; v_call: TRBV7-2; cdr3_aa: CASSLSVGGVTDTQYF; cdr3_nt: TGTGCCAGCAGCTTATCTGTCGGGGGGGTAACAGATACGCAGTATTTT
d_call: -; clone_size: -; cdr3_length: 15; j_call: TRBJ1-5; v_call: TRBV30; cdr3_aa: CAWSRNAGGNQPQHF; cdr3_nt: TGTGCCTGGAGTCGGAACGCGGGAGGGAATCAGCCCCAGCATTTT
d_call: -; clone_size: -; cdr3_length: 12; j_call: TRBJ1-1; v_call: TRBV7-9; cdr3_aa: CASSLLGTEAFF; cdr3_nt: TGTGCCAGCAGCTTATTAGGGACTGAAGCTTTCTTT
d_call: -; clone_size: -; cdr3_length: 13; j_call: TRBJ1-5; v_call: TRBV7-2; cdr3_aa: CASSLGGEQPQHF; cdr3_nt: TGTGCCAGCAGCTTAGGGGGCGAACAGCCCCAGCATTTT
d_call: TRBD2; clone_size: -; cdr3_length: 17; j_call: TRBJ2-1; v_call: TRBV9; cdr3_aa: CASSPRTSGGTYNEQFF; cdr3_nt: TGTGCCAGCAGCCCGAGGACTAGCGGGGGGACCTACAATGAGCAGTTCTTC
d_call: TRBD2; clone_size: few; cdr3_length: 15; j_call: TRBJ2-3; v_call: TRBV6-5; cdr3_aa: CASRTLRGAGDTQYF; cdr3_nt: TGTGCCAGCAGAACCCTGCGGGGGGCGGGCGATACGCAGTATTTT
d_call: -; clone_size: -; cdr3_length: 15; j_call: TRBJ2-3; v_call: TRBV30; cdr3_aa: CAWSSPAGLTDTQYF; cdr3_nt: TGTGCCTGGAGCTCTCCAGCGGGTCTCACAGATACGCAGTATTTT
d_call: -; clone_size: once; cdr3_length: 15; j_call: TRBJ2-5; v_call: TRBV11-3; cdr3_aa: CASSLDSGYQETQYF; cdr3_nt: TGTGCCAGCAGCTTAGACTCGGGATATCAAGAGACCCAGTACTTC
d_call: -; clone_size: -; cdr3_length: 14; j_call: TRBJ1-1; v_call: TRBV28; cdr3_aa: CASSLIGKNTEAFF; cdr3_nt: TGTGCCAGCAGTTTGATCGGGAAGAACACTGAAGCTTTCTTT
d_call: -; clone_size: -; cdr3_length: 16; j_call: TRBJ2-7; v_call: TRBV30; cdr3_aa: CAWSVKMQGGSYEQYF; cdr3_nt: TGTGCCTGGAGTGTTAAAATGCAGGGTGGGTCCTACGAGCAGTACTTC
d_call: TRBD1; clone_size: few; cdr3_length: 15; j_call: TRBJ1-4; v_call: TRBV7-6; cdr3_aa: CASSFLYRGKEKLFF; cdr3_nt: TGTGCCAGCAGCTTTTTATACAGGGGGAAGGAAAAACTGTTTTTT
d_call: TRBD2; clone_size: -; cdr3_length: 15; j_call: TRBJ2-7; v_call: TRBV7-2; cdr3_aa: CASRSPERGDYEQYF; cdr3_nt: TGTGCCAGCAGATCTCCGGAGCGGGGGGACTACGAGCAGTACTTC
d_call: -; clone_size: few; cdr3_length: 11; j_call: TRBJ1-2; v_call: TRBV6-5; cdr3_aa: CASSSTYGYTF; cdr3_nt: TGTGCCAGCAGCTCCACCTATGGCTACACCTTC
d_call: TRBD1; clone_size: few; cdr3_length: 13; j_call: TRBJ1-2; v_call: TRBV14; cdr3_aa: CASSPDRVYGYTF; cdr3_nt: TGTGCCAGCAGCCCTGACAGGGTCTATGGCTACACCTTC
d_call: -; clone_size: -; cdr3_length: 13; j_call: TRBJ2-4; v_call: TRBV29-1; cdr3_aa: CSGGWVDKNIQYF; cdr3_nt: TGCAGCGGGGGGTGGGTGGACAAAAACATTCAGTACTTC
d_call: -; clone_size: -; cdr3_length: 14; j_call: TRBJ1-2; v_call: TRBV29-1; cdr3_aa: CSVLGVTGNYGYTF; cdr3_nt: TGCAGCGTCCTAGGGGTCACAGGGAACTATGGCTACACCTTC
d_call: -; clone_size: -; cdr3_length: 14; j_call: TRBJ2-7; v_call: TRBV10-1; cdr3_aa: CASSERTGSYEQYF; cdr3_nt: TGCGCCAGCAGTGAGCGAACAGGGAGCTACGAGCAGTACTTC
d_call: TRBD1; clone_size: -; cdr3_length: 14; j_call: TRBJ1-2; v_call: TRBV7-8; cdr3_aa: CASSTPGQFYGYTF; cdr3_nt: TGTGCCAGCAGCACTCCGGGACAGTTTTATGGCTACACCTTC
d_call: -; clone_size: few; cdr3_length: 14; j_call: TRBJ2-3; v_call: TRBV27; cdr3_aa: CASSLDQSTDTQYF; cdr3_nt: TGTGCCAGTTCGCTGGACCAGAGCACAGATACGCAGTATTTT
d_call: TRBD1; clone_size: -; cdr3_length: 17; j_call: TRBJ2-7; v_call: TRBV14; cdr3_aa: CASSQKLGQAQSYEQYF; cdr3_nt: TGTGCCAGCAGCCAAAAACTCGGACAGGCCCAATCCTACGAGCAGTACTTC
d_call: TRBD1; clone_size: -; cdr3_length: 15; j_call: TRBJ2-7; v_call: TRBV7-9; cdr3_aa: CASSLRTGGSYEQYF; cdr3_nt: TGTGCCAGCAGCCTAAGGACAGGGGGAAGCTACGAGCAGTACTTC
d_call: TRBD1; clone_size: -; cdr3_length: 13; j_call: TRBJ1-2; v_call: TRBV6-6; cdr3_aa: CASRQGEVHGYTF; cdr3_nt: TGTGCCTCCCGACAGGGGGAAGTTCATGGCTACACCTTC